This T cell receptor beta chain was recorded in a study of blood T cell repertoires in COVID-19. Deletions cut 1 base from V and 4 bases from J, with 10 bases between. Looked up from germline, CDR1 is SGHTA and CDR2 is FQGTGA. This CDR3 is built from 14 residues. Data came from immunoSEQ multiplex PCR; TCRdb stores just in-frame clones and leaves some out. The sample lists approximately 140,000 clones, around 84% occurring once. The gene calls are TRBV7-3 and TRBJ1-2; D might be TRBD1 (6 bases). Sequencing was performed on peripheral blood. This receptor was taken from a man younger than 45 with COVID-19, enrolled during active disease. The CDR3 DNA is TGTGCCAGCAGCTTAAACAGGGAAGGCTATGGCTACACCTTC. Its protein product is CASSLNREGYGYTF.